The 17 T cell receptor beta chains listed next were all sequenced from one sample in a study of cytomegalovirus exposure and HLA in healthy donors. Some clones are missing from TCRdb's copy, which holds only in-frame ones; the method was immunoSEQ multiplex PCR. The data hold 100,000 to 150,000 clones, with nearly 90% observed a single time. Material: PBMCs. The receptors were gathered from a woman in her late teens or twenties in good health and CMV-seronegative.

Here the CDR3 reads CASSDRISGELFF. CDR3 nucleotide sequence: TGTGCCAGCAGCGACAGGATTTCGGGGGAGCTGTTTTTT. The V call is TRBV7-2, the J call TRBJ2-2; possible D gene TRBD1, 6 bases. Trimming shortened V by 5 bases and J by 8 bases, and 12 bases separated the two germline ends. CDR3 size: 13 residues. Germline V CDR1 and CDR2: SGHTA, FQGNSA.

The V gene is TRBV2, the J gene TRBJ2-1; 7 bases align to TRBD2. This CDR3 spans 14 amino acids. The V and J ends lost 8 bases and 0 bases, in that order; junction bases with no gene match: 4. Per the germline V gene, CDR1 is SNHLY and CDR2 is FYNNEI. Here the CDR3 reads CASRGESSYNEQFF. For the CDR3, the DNA is TGTGCCAGCCGGGGGGAGAGCTCCTACAATGAGCAGTTCTTC.

The chain uses TRBV19 and TRBJ1-2; the match to TRBD1 covers 9 bases. The CDR3 totals 17 residues. From germline, CDR1 is LNHDA and CDR2 SQIVND (reference sequence). With 6 bases clipped from V and 8 bases from J, the junction kept 19 bases outside the gene matches. Here the CDR3 reads CASRQPGQGDVSEGYTF. The DNA of the CDR3 is TGTGCCAGTAGACAACCGGGACAGGGTGATGTAAGCGAGGGCTACACCTTC.

This clone was observed a handful of times. V gene TRBV19 combines with J gene TRBJ1-2; possible D gene TRBD1, 5 bases. Trimming took 3 bases from V and 6 from J, leaving 11 bases between them. This CDR3 contains 13 residues. The germline gives CDR1 LNHDA, CDR2 SQIVND (reference sequence). The CDR3 region has the DNA TGTGCCAGTAGTATGGGGCAGGGTGATGGCTACACCTTC. Residues: CASSMGQGDGYTF. Based on the CDR3 plus reference TRBV19 and TRBJ1-2, the full variable domain is DGGITQSPKYLFRKEGQNVTLSCEQNLNHDAMYWYRQDPGQGLRLIYYSQIVNDFQKGDIAEGYSVSREKKESFPLTVTSAQKNPTAFYLCASSMGQGDGYTFGSGTRLTVV.

This clone has only a few counts. This CDR3 is also generated by other DNA sequences in the sample. The CDR3 nucleotides read TGTGCCAGCTCACCAGCTGGGGGGAATCAGCCCCAGCATTTT. Amino acids: CASSPAGGNQPQHF. V usage is TRBV18 and J usage is TRBJ1-5, with a possible D match to TRBD1 (5 bases). Per germline, CDR1 KGHSH and CDR2 LQKENI. The V gene lost 2 bases and the J gene lost 4 bases, with 9 bases spanning the gap. This CDR3 region has 14 residues.

The chain is built from TRBV5-1 and TRBJ2-1, with 7 nucleotides matching TRBD1. The V gene's germline CDR1 is SGHRS and CDR2 YFSETQ. V gave up 3 bases and J gave up 7 bases; unmatched junction bases: 7. The CDR3 covers 14 residues. CDR3 nucleotide sequence: TGCGCCAGCAGCTCGGGACAGTTAATGAATGAGCAGTTCTTC. Protein product: CASSSGQLMNEQFF.

This chain joins TRBV7-6 and TRBJ2-5; D is uncertain. In germline, CDR1 is SGHVS, CDR2 FNYEAQ. V was shortened by 4 bases and J by 1 base, with 7 bases between the two germline ends. CDR3 size: 13 residues. The CDR3 DNA reads as TGTGCCAGCAGCTCGTTTTCCCAAGAGACCCAGTACTTC. Translation: CASSSFSQETQYF.

The chain has TRBV5-1 and TRBJ2-5, with 8 bases fitting TRBD1. Germline V gives CDR1 SGHRS, CDR2 YFSETQ. The V gene end was trimmed by 2 bases and the J gene end by 1 base; junction bases not matched to a gene: 1. The CDR3 extends over 14 amino acids. DNA of the CDR3: TGCGCCAGCAGCTTAGGGACAGGCCAAGAGACCCAGTACTTC. Amino acids: CASSLGTGQETQYF.

The chain is built from TRBV29-1 and TRBJ1-3; possible D gene TRBD1, 5 bases. The CDR3 length is 12 residues. Deletions cut 4 bases from V and 4 bases from J, with 8 bases between. Germline lookup yields CDR1 SQVTM and CDR2 ANQGSEA. CDR3 sequence reads: CSVGDSGNTIYF. CDR3 coding DNA: TGCAGCGTTGGTGACAGCGGAAACACCATATATTTT. Combining the CDR3 with reference TRBV29-1 and TRBJ1-3 gives the whole variable domain SAVISQKPSRDICQRGTSLTIQCQVDSQVTMMFWYRQQPGQSLTLIATANQGSEATYESGFVIDKFPISRPNLTFSTLTVSNMSPEDSSIYLCSVGDSGNTIYFGEGSWLTVV.

This clone has a single count. V usage is TRBV5-1 and J usage is TRBJ2-3, with D maybe TRBD2 (6 bases). CDR3 length: 15 amino acids. CDR1 is SGHRS and CDR2 is YFSETQ in the germline V gene. Trimming took off 4 bases at V and 5 bases at J, with 17 bases between the two ends. The CDR3 protein is CASSPGDSVEDTQYF. CDR3 in DNA: TGCGCCAGCAGCCCCGGGGACTCGGTTGAAGATACGCAGTATTTT.

This clone showed up just a few times. CDR3 nucleotide sequence: TGTGCCAGCAGCCAACAGACATCCTATGGCTACACCTTC. Translating gives CASSQQTSYGYTF. V is TRBV7-9 and J is TRBJ1-2, with unresolved D. With 5 bases removed from V and 4 bases from J, the gap between germline ends came to 11 bases. This CDR3 is 13 amino acids long. Germline V gives CDR1 SEHNR, CDR2 FQNEAQ (reference sequence).

The rearrangement uses TRBV6-1 and TRBJ1-5; no clear D. V dropped 0 bases and J dropped 9 bases, with 9 bases sitting between them. The CDR3 runs to 13 residues. The V gene's germline CDR1 is MNHNS and CDR2 SASEGT. For the CDR3, the DNA is TGTGCCAGCAGTGAAGCTCCGGTCCGGCCCCAGCATTTT. Amino acid sequence: CASSEAPVRPQHF.

The sample holds a few counts of this clone. J is TRBJ2-1 and V is TRBV6-5, with D hard to call. CDR3 length: 12 residues. V lost 6 bases, J lost 8 bases, and 11 bases lay in between. Per germline, CDR1 MNHEY and CDR2 SVGAGI. CDR3 bases: TGTGCCAGCAGAATTAGTGTCCATGAGCAGTTCTTC. This codes for CASRISVHEQFF.

V gene TRBV7-9 combines with J gene TRBJ1-6; D unresolved. Germline V CDR1 and CDR2: SEHNR, FQNEAQ (reference sequence). The CDR3 is 16 residues long. Trimming took off 7 bases at V and 3 bases at J, with 16 bases between the two ends. The DNA for the CDR3 is TGTGCCAGCACCTCTGCGGGAGGATACTATAATTCACCCCTCCACTTT. This codes for CASTSAGGYYNSPLHF.

The J gene is TRBJ2-3, the V gene TRBV11-2; possible D gene TRBD2, 6 bases. Germline V CDR1 and CDR2: SGHAT, FQNNGV. The V end lost 1 base, the J end lost 2 bases, and 13 bases lay between the germline ends. The CDR3 has 16 residues. The CDR3 coding sequence is TGTGCCAGCAGCTTAGGGGCGGGAAAAACCACAGATACGCAGTATTTT. Its translation is CASSLGAGKTTDTQYF.

The chain is built from TRBV19 and TRBJ1-1; 8 nucleotides align to TRBD1. The CDR3 runs 13 residues. The germline V gene encodes CDR1 LNHDA and CDR2 SQIVND (reference sequence). The V and J ends lost 6 bases and 5 bases, in that order; junction bases with no gene match: 5. This CDR3 is CASSYRGETEAFF. Here the CDR3 DNA reads TGTGCCAGTAGCTACAGGGGGGAAACTGAAGCTTTCTTT.

V usage is TRBV19 and J usage is TRBJ2-7; weak D call: TRBD1 (6 bases). The ends were cut back, 3 bases at V and 4 bases at J, with 16 bases in the middle. The CDR3 runs 15 residues. Looked up from germline, CDR1 is LNHDA and CDR2 is SQIVND (reference sequence). CDR3 DNA: TGTGCCAGTAGTATCAGAGACAGGCCCTATTACGAGCAGTACTTC. This encodes CASSIRDRPYYEQYF.